A selection of T cell receptor beta chains follows, all from one sample in a study of T cell responses to AZD1222 COVID-19 vaccine. Method: immunoSEQ multiplex PCR; TCRdb's copy keeps in-frame clones and lacks some. Among over 150,000 clones listed, 80% to 90% were seen once. The input for sequencing was peripheral blood, taken on day 0 of MenACWY control vaccination. These TCRs come from an adult in good health. CDR3s include the opening cysteine and the closing phenylalanine or tryptophan. The D gene is left open where the match is weak. Size values are once, few and many counts, or a class for expanded clones, and some rows have none.

D: .; V: TRBV9; size: .; J: TRBJ1-5; CDR3: CASSVGGSGVQPQHF; DNA: TGTGCCAGCAGCGTAGGTGGGTCAGGGGTACAGCCCCAGCATTTT
D: TRBD1; V: TRBV19; size: .; J: TRBJ2-2; CDR3: CASSHPPPTGTYANTGELFF; DNA: TGTGCCAGTAGTCATCCCCCACCGACAGGGACCTACGCGAACACCGGGGAGCTGTTTTTT
D: .; V: TRBV6-1; size: few; J: TRBJ2-2; CDR3: CASSEAAGTGTGELFF; DNA: TGTGCCAGCAGTGAGGCCGCGGGGACGGGCACCGGGGAGCTGTTTTTT
D: .; V: TRBV5-1; size: few; J: TRBJ2-7; CDR3: CASSLELIYEQYF; DNA: TGCGCCAGCAGCTTGGAACTGATTTACGAGCAGTACTTC
D: .; V: TRBV19; size: .; J: TRBJ2-2; CDR3: CASNPPWASNTGELFF; DNA: TGTGCCTCTAACCCCCCGTGGGCCTCGAACACCGGGGAGCTGTTTTTT
D: TRBD2; V: TRBV19; size: .; J: TRBJ2-2; CDR3: CASSIGAGASGELFF; DNA: TGTGCCAGTAGTATCGGTGCGGGAGCGTCCGGGGAGCTGTTTTTT
D: TRBD1; V: TRBV25-1; size: .; J: TRBJ1-4; CDR3: CASSDYRGGNEKLFF; DNA: TGTGCCAGCAGTGACTACAGGGGGGGGAATGAAAAACTGTTTTTT
D: TRBD1; V: TRBV2; size: .; J: TRBJ1-4; CDR3: CASRDSTGAHAEKLFF; DNA: TGTGCCAGCAGGGATTCCACAGGGGCCCACGCGGAAAAACTGTTTTTT
D: TRBD1; V: TRBV9; size: .; J: TRBJ1-3; CDR3: CASSDSDRPSSGNTIYF; DNA: TGTGCCAGCAGCGACTCGGACAGGCCAAGCTCTGGAAACACCATATATTTT
D: .; V: TRBV7-9; size: .; J: TRBJ2-6; CDR3: CASSVSGAGANVLTF; DNA: TGTGCCAGCAGCGTTAGCGGTGCTGGGGCCAACGTCCTGACTTTC
D: .; V: TRBV19; size: .; J: TRBJ1-1; CDR3: CASSIMTDTEAFF; DNA: TGTGCCAGTAGTATAATGACCGACACTGAAGCTTTCTTT
D: .; V: TRBV6-5; size: .; J: TRBJ1-5; CDR3: CASMRKNSNQPQHF; DNA: TGTGCCAGCATGAGAAAAAATAGCAATCAGCCCCAGCATTTT
D: TRBD2; V: TRBV19; size: few; J: TRBJ2-3; CDR3: CASSLGVMVAGAKRADTQYF; DNA: TGTGCCAGTAGTCTCGGAGTGATGGTAGCGGGGGCGAAACGGGCAGATACGCAGTATTTT
D: .; V: TRBV19; size: .; J: TRBJ1-2; CDR3: CASSIWSTGGYTF; DNA: TGTGCCAGTAGTATTTGGTCTACAGGAGGCTACACCTTC
D: .; V: TRBV9; size: .; J: TRBJ2-1; CDR3: CASSVGSLGRNEQFF; DNA: TGTGCCAGCAGCGTAGGAAGTCTAGGGAGGAATGAGCAGTTCTTC
D: .; V: TRBV5-1; size: .; J: TRBJ2-1; CDR3: CASSLGPYEQFF; DNA: TGCGCCAGCAGCTTGGGACCCTATGAGCAGTTCTTC
D: TRBD2; V: TRBV5-1; size: .; J: TRBJ2-1; CDR3: CASSWRAGKNEQFF; DNA: TGCGCCAGCAGTTGGAGAGCGGGAAAAAATGAGCAGTTCTTC
D: .; V: TRBV11-2; size: .; J: TRBJ1-1; CDR3: CASSWADEAFF; DNA: TGTGCCAGCAGCTGGGCCGATGAAGCTTTCTTT
D: .; V: TRBV23-1; size: once; J: TRBJ2-7; CDR3: CASSPNPGFGTAPSYEQYF; DNA: TGCGCCAGCAGTCCCAATCCCGGGTTTGGGACGGCTCCCTCCTACGAGCAGTACTTC
D: TRBD1; V: TRBV7-6; size: .; J: TRBJ1-2; CDR3: CASSFGQGPTYGYTF; DNA: TGTGCCAGCAGCTTCGGACAGGGTCCGACCTATGGCTACACCTTC
D: TRBD1; V: TRBV7-2; size: .; J: TRBJ2-1; CDR3: CASSAPDRGREQFF; DNA: TGTGCCAGCAGCGCGCCGGACAGGGGGCGCGAGCAGTTCTTC
D: .; V: TRBV5-1; size: .; J: TRBJ1-2; CDR3: CASTVGGPGFYGYTF; DNA: TGCGCCAGCACCGTTGGGGGGCCTGGATTCTATGGCTACACCTTC
D: TRBD1; V: TRBV30; size: .; J: TRBJ1-2; CDR3: CAWRKPPGGNGYTF; DNA: TGTGCCTGGCGAAAGCCCCCAGGGGGGAATGGCTACACCTTC
D: .; V: TRBV19; size: once; J: TRBJ2-2; CDR3: CASTTSPRTVTGELFF; DNA: TGTGCCAGTACCACGTCCCCCCGGACAGTCACCGGGGAGCTGTTTTTT
D: .; V: TRBV4-1; size: once; J: TRBJ2-5; CDR3: CASSHPGETQYF; DNA: TGCGCCAGCAGCCACCCAGGCGAGACCCAGTACTTC
D: TRBD2; V: TRBV6-1; size: .; J: TRBJ2-2; CDR3: CASSVASGGVNTGELFF; DNA: TGTGCCAGCAGTGTGGCTAGCGGGGGGGTGAACACCGGGGAGCTGTTTTTT
D: .; V: TRBV7-9; size: .; J: TRBJ1-5; CDR3: CASSLQGQPQHF; DNA: TGTGCCAGCAGCTTACAGGGGCAGCCCCAGCATTTT
D: TRBD1; V: TRBV11-1; size: .; J: TRBJ1-1; CDR3: CASSFTGGQMNTEAFF; DNA: TGTGCCAGCAGCTTCACAGGGGGGCAAATGAACACTGAAGCTTTCTTT
D: .; V: TRBV19; size: once; J: TRBJ1-5; CDR3: CASSIARPGYSNQPQHF; DNA: TGTGCCAGTAGTATAGCTCGGCCAGGGTATAGCAATCAGCCCCAGCATTTT
D: .; V: TRBV7-2; size: .; J: TRBJ1-1; CDR3: CASSLARGNTEAFF; DNA: TGTGCCAGCAGCTTAGCGAGGGGGAACACTGAAGCTTTCTTT
D: TRBD1; V: TRBV27; size: .; J: TRBJ2-7; CDR3: CASSPQTGTGWSVYEQYF; DNA: TGTGCCAGCAGTCCGCAGACCGGGACAGGGTGGTCCGTCTACGAGCAGTACTTC
D: .; V: TRBV7-2; size: .; J: TRBJ2-5; CDR3: CASSLWQETQYF; DNA: TGTGCCAGCAGCTTATGGCAAGAGACCCAGTACTTC
D: .; V: TRBV20-1; size: .; J: TRBJ1-1; CDR3: CSADWDSEAFF; DNA: TGCAGTGCTGATTGGGACTCTGAAGCTTTCTTT
D: .; V: TRBV9; size: .; J: TRBJ2-3; CDR3: CASSTAPALLLYF; DNA: TGTGCCAGCAGCACAGCTCCGGCTCTCTTGCTGTATTTT
D: .; V: TRBV6-1; size: .; J: TRBJ1-2; CDR3: CASSETTAGNYGYTF; DNA: TGTGCCAGCAGTGAGACGACGGCTGGTAACTATGGCTACACCTTC
D: .; V: TRBV12-5; size: .; J: TRBJ2-7; CDR3: CASLTDSYEQYF; DNA: TGTGCTAGTCTCACAGATTCCTACGAGCAGTACTTC
D: TRBD1; V: TRBV2; size: .; J: TRBJ1-5; CDR3: CASSPDRGRQPQHF; DNA: TGTGCCAGCAGTCCCGACAGGGGGCGTCAGCCCCAGCATTTT
D: .; V: TRBV7-6; size: .; J: TRBJ1-3; CDR3: CASSLVADQSSGNTIYF; DNA: TGTGCCAGCAGCTTAGTGGCGGACCAGAGCTCTGGAAACACCATATATTTT
D: .; V: TRBV7-6; size: .; J: TRBJ1-6; CDR3: CASSPSPLLGNSPLHF; DNA: TGTGCCAGCAGCCCTTCCCCTCTTCTTGGCAATTCACCCCTCCACTTT
D: TRBD1; V: TRBV11-3; size: .; J: TRBJ1-2; CDR3: CASSSQRTGGSYGYTF; DNA: TGTGCCAGCAGCTCTCAGAGGACAGGGGGCAGCTATGGCTACACCTTC
D: TRBD2; V: TRBV13; size: .; J: TRBJ2-7; CDR3: CASSLGGLAGTYEQYF; DNA: TGTGCCAGCAGCTTAGGCGGACTAGCGGGGACCTACGAGCAGTACTTC
D: TRBD2; V: TRBV5-6; size: .; J: TRBJ2-5; CDR3: CASSPGGPLQETQYF; DNA: TGTGCCAGCAGCCCGGGGGGTCCCCTTCAAGAGACCCAGTACTTC
D: .; V: TRBV10-2; size: .; J: TRBJ2-5; CDR3: CASGIMPGKETQYF; DNA: TGCGCCAGTGGTATAATGCCAGGGAAAGAGACCCAGTACTTC
D: .; V: TRBV7-2; size: .; J: TRBJ2-3; CDR3: CASSLLAGQTSQIRSIF; DNA: .
D: TRBD1; V: TRBV7-9; size: .; J: TRBJ2-1; CDR3: CASSQDRVDNEQFF; DNA: TGTGCCAGCAGCCAGGACAGGGTTGACAATGAGCAGTTCTTC
D: .; V: TRBV5-4; size: .; J: TRBJ2-3; CDR3: CAFFGVSTDTQYF; DNA: TGTGCCTTCTTCGGGGTTAGCACAGATACGCAGTATTTT
D: TRBD2; V: TRBV24-1; size: .; J: TRBJ2-3; CDR3: CATSDPGLGGSQYF; DNA: TGTGCCACCAGTGATCCCGGTTTGGGGGGGTCACAGTATTTT
D: TRBD1; V: TRBV28; size: .; J: TRBJ1-1; CDR3: CASTIGGTGGTEAFF; DNA: TGTGCCAGCACCATAGGGGGGACAGGGGGCACTGAAGCTTTCTTT
D: .; V: TRBV2; size: .; J: TRBJ1-2; CDR3: CASSWATGTGSTGGYTF; DNA: TGTGCCAGCAGCTGGGCAACAGGTACGGGTTCGACTGGTGGCTACACCTTC
D: TRBD2; V: TRBV7-2; size: few; J: TRBJ2-1; CDR3: CASSLKTSGKLFYNEQFF; DNA: TGTGCCAGCAGCTTAAAAACTAGCGGGAAACTCTTCTACAATGAGCAGTTCTTC
D: .; V: TRBV28; size: .; J: TRBJ1-5; CDR3: CASGGGGNQPQHF; DNA: TGTGCCAGCGGGGGGGGCGGCAATCAGCCCCAGCATTTT
D: .; V: TRBV19; size: .; J: TRBJ1-1; CDR3: CASSIVGVMNTEAFF; DNA: TGTGCCAGTAGTATCGTCGGGGTCATGAACACTGAAGCTTTCTTT
D: .; V: TRBV2; size: .; J: TRBJ2-5; CDR3: CASRTKGWYQETQYF; DNA: TGTGCCAGCAGAACAAAGGGCTGGTACCAAGAGACCCAGTACTTC
D: .; V: TRBV3-1/TRBV3-2; size: .; J: TRBJ1-1; CDR3: CASSPTNQNTEAFF; DNA: TGTGCCAGCAGCCCCACCAACCAGAACACTGAAGCTTTCTTT
D: TRBD2; V: TRBV11-3; size: .; J: TRBJ2-7; CDR3: CASSSSGSGENEQYF; DNA: TGTGCCAGCAGCTCTAGCGGGAGCGGGGAGAACGAGCAGTACTTC
D: .; V: TRBV6-6; size: .; J: TRBJ1-1; CDR3: CASSQQKNTEAFF; DNA: TGTGCCAGCAGTCAACAGAAGAACACTGAAGCTTTCTTT
D: .; V: TRBV19; size: .; J: TRBJ1-3; CDR3: CASSPHARGASGNTIYF; DNA: TGTGCCAGTAGCCCTCACGCCCGGGGGGCCTCTGGAAACACCATATATTTT
D: .; V: TRBV5-1; size: .; J: TRBJ1-3; CDR3: CASSLDGTSGNTIYF; DNA: TGCGCCAGCAGCTTGGATGGGACCTCTGGAAACACCATATATTTT
D: .; V: TRBV28; size: .; J: TRBJ1-2; CDR3: CASNQANYGYTF; DNA: TGTGCCAGCAATCAAGCTAACTATGGCTACACCTTC
D: .; V: TRBV5-1; size: once; J: TRBJ2-3; CDR3: CASSRGGPNTDTQYF; DNA: TGCGCCAGCAGCCGCGGGGGCCCCAACACAGATACGCAGTATTTT